This record concerns one T cell receptor (beta chain) sequence. The source of the sample is a study of blood T cell repertoires in COVID-19. Method: immunoSEQ multiplex PCR; TCRdb's copy keeps in-frame clones and lacks some. The data contain more than 250,000 clones, 85% of them singletons. The CDR3 runs 13 residues. V lost 5 bases and J 5 bases, leaving 9 bases between the germline ends. Germline V gene lookup returns CDR1 ENHRY and CDR2 SYGVKD. The chain uses TRBV10-3 and TRBJ1-4; no definite D call. Sequenced sample: peripheral blood. This TCR came from a man aged 45 to 65 with active or convalescent COVID-19. The CDR3 sequence: CAISSGVNEKLFF. The CDR3 DNA reads as TGTGCCATCAGTTCCGGGGTCAATGAAAAACTGTTTTTT.